The source of this T cell receptor beta chain is a study of T cell responses to AZD1222 COVID-19 vaccine. Study-level findings and limits: Mostly white British, mostly female donors; authors suggested clonal diversity may be underestimated.

With respect to this clone: The antigen is undetermined.

Data came from immunoSEQ multiplex PCR; TCRdb stores just in-frame clones and leaves some out. The data hold under 150,000 clones, with 92% observed a single time. The V end was cut by 7 bases, the J end by 6 bases, with 15 bases between. CDR1 SNHLY and CDR2 FYNNEI come from the germline V gene. This CDR3 has 13 residues. Specimen: peripheral blood, collected 28 days after the second AZD1222 dose. This TCR came from an adult who received the AZD1222 COVID-19 vaccine. The V call is TRBV2, the J call TRBJ1-2; D remains ambiguous. CDR3: CASKPEVKHGYTF. As DNA, the CDR3 is TGTGCCAGCAAGCCCGAGGTCAAGCATGGCTACACCTTC.